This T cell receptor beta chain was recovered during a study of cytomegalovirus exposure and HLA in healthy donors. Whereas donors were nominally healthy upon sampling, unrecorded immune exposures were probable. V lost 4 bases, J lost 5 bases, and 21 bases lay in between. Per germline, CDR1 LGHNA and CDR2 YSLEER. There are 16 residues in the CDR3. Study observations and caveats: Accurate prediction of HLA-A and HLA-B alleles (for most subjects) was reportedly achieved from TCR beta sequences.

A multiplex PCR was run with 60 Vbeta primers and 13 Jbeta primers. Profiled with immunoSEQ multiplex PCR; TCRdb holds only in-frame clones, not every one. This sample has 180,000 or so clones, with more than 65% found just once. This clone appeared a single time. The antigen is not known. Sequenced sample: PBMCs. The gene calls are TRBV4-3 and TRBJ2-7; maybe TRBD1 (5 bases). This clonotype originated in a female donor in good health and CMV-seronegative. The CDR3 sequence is CASSPRLDTSVHEQYF. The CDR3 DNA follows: TGCGCCAGCAGCCCCAGATTGGACACGTCAGTGCACGAGCAGTACTTC.